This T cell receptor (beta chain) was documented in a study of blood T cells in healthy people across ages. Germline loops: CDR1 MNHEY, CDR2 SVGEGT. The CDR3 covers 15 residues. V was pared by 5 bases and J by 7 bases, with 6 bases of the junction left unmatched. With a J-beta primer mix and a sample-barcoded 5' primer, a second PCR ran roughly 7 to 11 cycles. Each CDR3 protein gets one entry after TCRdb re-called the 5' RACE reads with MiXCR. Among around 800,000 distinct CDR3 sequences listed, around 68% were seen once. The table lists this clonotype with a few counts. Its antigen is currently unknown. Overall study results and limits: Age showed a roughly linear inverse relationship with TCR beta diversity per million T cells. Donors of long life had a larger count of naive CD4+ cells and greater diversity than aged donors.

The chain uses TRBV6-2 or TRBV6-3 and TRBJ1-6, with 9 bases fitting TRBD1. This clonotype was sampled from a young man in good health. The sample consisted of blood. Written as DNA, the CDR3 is TGTGCCAGCAGTCCGGAGACAGGGGGAAATTCACCCCTCCACTTT. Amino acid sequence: CASSPETGGNSPLHF.